This T cell receptor (beta chain) was recorded in a study of T cell responses to AZD1222 COVID-19 vaccine. Trimming took off 3 bases at V and 0 bases at J, with 14 bases between the two ends. Germline V gene lookup returns CDR1 KGHSH and CDR2 LQKENI. The CDR3 totals 17 residues. Only in-frame clones appear in the TCRdb table, and some are missing; sequencing was by immunoSEQ multiplex PCR. The table has some 99,000 clones, about 88% seen once; the top ten hold approximately 16%. On this clone itself: Its specificity is unknown.

General observations from the study: None of the repertoires were sampled until the peak T cell response had passed. Among the donors, most were white British and more were female, and clonal diversity was possibly underestimated.

This TCR was recovered from an adult who received the AZD1222 COVID-19 vaccine. Sequenced material: peripheral blood, taken 28 days after the second AZD1222 dose. The chain links TRBV18 to TRBJ2-2; a possible D gene is TRBD1 (6 bases). The CDR3 loop is CASSPVWGLTNTGELFF. In DNA, the CDR3 is TGTGCCAGCTCACCTGTCTGGGGGCTTACGAACACCGGGGAGCTGTTTTTT.